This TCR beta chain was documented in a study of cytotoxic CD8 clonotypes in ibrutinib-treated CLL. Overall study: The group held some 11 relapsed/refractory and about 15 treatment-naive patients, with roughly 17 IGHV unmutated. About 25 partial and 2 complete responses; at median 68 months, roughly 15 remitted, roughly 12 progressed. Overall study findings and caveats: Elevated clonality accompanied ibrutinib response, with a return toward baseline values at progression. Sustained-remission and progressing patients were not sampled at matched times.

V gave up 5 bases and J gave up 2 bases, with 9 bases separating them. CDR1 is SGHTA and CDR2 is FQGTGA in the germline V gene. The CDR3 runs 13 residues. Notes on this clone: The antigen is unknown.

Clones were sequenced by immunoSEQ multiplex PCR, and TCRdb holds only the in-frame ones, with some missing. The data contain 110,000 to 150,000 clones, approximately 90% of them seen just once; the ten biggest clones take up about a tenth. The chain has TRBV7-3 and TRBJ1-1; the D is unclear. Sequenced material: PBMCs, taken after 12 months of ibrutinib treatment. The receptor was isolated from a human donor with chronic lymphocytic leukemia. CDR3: CASSIQANTEAFF. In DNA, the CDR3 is TGTGCCAGCAGCATCCAGGCTAACACTGAAGCTTTCTTT.